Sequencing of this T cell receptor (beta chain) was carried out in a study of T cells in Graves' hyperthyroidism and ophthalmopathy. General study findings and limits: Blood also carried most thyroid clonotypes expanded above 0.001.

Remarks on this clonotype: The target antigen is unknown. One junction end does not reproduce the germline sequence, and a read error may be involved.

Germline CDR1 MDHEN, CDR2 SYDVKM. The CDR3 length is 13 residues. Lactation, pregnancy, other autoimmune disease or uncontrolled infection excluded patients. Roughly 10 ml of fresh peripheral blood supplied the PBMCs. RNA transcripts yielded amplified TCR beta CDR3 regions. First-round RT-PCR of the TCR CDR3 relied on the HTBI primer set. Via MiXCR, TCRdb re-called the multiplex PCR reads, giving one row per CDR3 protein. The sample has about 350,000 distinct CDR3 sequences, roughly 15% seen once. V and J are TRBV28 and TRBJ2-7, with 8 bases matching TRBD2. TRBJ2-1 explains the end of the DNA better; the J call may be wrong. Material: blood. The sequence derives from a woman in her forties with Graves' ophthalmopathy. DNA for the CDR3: TGCGCCACCGCGGGAGGAAGATCCTACGAGCAGTTCTTC. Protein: CATAGGRSYEQFF.